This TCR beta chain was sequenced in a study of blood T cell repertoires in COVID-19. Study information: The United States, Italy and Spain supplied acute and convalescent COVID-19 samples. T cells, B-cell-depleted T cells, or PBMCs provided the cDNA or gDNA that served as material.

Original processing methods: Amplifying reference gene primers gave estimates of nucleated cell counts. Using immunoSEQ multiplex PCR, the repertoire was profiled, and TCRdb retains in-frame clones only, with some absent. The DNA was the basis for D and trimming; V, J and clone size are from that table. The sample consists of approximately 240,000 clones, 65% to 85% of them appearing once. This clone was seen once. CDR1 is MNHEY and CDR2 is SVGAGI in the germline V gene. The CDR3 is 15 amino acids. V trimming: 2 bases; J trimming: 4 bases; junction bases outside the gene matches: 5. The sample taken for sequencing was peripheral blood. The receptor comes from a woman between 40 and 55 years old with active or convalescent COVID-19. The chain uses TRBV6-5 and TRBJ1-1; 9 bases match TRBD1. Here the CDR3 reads CASSYQTGGGTEAFF. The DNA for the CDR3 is TGTGCCAGCAGTTACCAAACAGGGGGCGGCACTGAAGCTTTCTTT.